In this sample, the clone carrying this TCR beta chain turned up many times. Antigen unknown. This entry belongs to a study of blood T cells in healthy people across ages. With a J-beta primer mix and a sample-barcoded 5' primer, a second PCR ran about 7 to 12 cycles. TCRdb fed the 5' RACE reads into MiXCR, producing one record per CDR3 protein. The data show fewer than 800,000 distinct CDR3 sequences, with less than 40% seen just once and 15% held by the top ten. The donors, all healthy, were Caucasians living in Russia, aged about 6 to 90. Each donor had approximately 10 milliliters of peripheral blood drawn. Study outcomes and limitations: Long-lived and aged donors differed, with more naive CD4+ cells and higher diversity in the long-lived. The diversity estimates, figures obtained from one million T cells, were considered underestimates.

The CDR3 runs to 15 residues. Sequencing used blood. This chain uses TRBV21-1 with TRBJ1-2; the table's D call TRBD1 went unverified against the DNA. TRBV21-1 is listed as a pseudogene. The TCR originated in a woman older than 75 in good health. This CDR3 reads CASSADRDRGDGYTF. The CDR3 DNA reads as TGTGCCAGCAGCGCGGATCGGGACAGGGGCGATGGCTACACCTTC.